This T cell receptor (beta chain) was sequenced during a study of identical twins. V was shortened by 4 bases and J by 8 bases, with 11 bases between the two germline ends. The V gene's germline CDR1 is ENHRY and CDR2 SYGVKD. The length of the CDR3 is 13 residues. Via MiXCR, TCRdb re-called the 5' RACE reads, giving one row per CDR3 protein. The sample has 200,000 to 300,000 distinct CDR3 sequences; roughly 7% are singletons. These data also formed part of another study, on yellow fever vaccine responses in identical twins.

The rearrangement joins TRBV10-3 to TRBJ1-4; D not certain. This TCR derives from a woman aged 18-29 years in good health. Sequenced input: memory (CD45RO+) T cells sorted from blood. CDR3 sequence reads: CAISGSSGEKLFF. CDR3 sequence (DNA): TGTGCCATCAGTGGGAGTTCAGGAGAAAAACTGTTTTTT.